Sequencing of this T cell receptor (beta chain) was carried out in a study of OX40 agonist ivuxolimab in advanced cancers. Notes on the research overall: Ivuxolimab was a fully human IgG2 agonistic monoclonal antibody targeting the costimulatory receptor OX40 (CD134). Partial responses occurred in three dose-escalation patients: two with cutaneous melanoma and one with hepatocellular carcinoma. The paper reports the monotherapy dose-escalation portion (N ≈ 52 patients) of the phase I ivuxolimab trial. Of the approximately 50 dose-escalation patients, hepatocellular carcinoma was present in about 20, melanoma in around 15, renal cell carcinoma in 9 and head and neck cancer in 9. The purpose of peripheral TCRbeta sequencing was to test whether ivuxolimab changed TCR sequence diversity and led to clonal T-cell expansion. Intravenous ivuxolimab was administered to patients every 2 weeks at six dose levels: 0.01, 0.1, 0.3, 1.5, 3 and 10 mg/kg. Prior anti-PD-1, anti-PD-L1 or anti-CTLA-4 therapy was permitted, and 40% to 50% of dose-escalation patients had received checkpoint inhibitors. A male proportion of about 79% and a mean age of approximately 58 years, ranging from 23 to 79, were recorded for the dose-escalation cohort. What the study reported, not specific to this receptor: The antigen specificity of the peripheral T cells that underwent clonal expansion was not determined. At doses from 0.1 to 3.0 mg/kg, clonal expansion was seen in both CD4+ and CD8+ blood T cells between baseline and week 6. In the 0.1-3.0 mg/kg groups, partial responders were among the patients with the lowest normalized peripheral clonal expansion, particularly in CD8+ T cells. Low levels of normalized T-cell clonal expansion were also seen in some patients who did not respond. After ivuxolimab, more expanded clones were found on average in CD8+ T cells than in CD4+ T cells.

On this clone: Its antigen specificity is not known. No base qualities exist here, and no much larger clone lies one base off it.

Genomic DNA was extracted from sorted cells for sequencing of the TCRbeta CDR3 region. The immunoSEQ Assay was used for sequencing of TCRbeta CDR3 regions. In TCRdb, the immuneACCESS table is reduced to in-frame sequences with V and J assigned. These tables do not hold every clone; where another copy was compared, an unresolved V gene accounts for under half, and the others remain unexplained. Recorded for this sample are 71,000 or so clones; more than 70% of them occurred a single time. The top ten clonotypes cover less than 9.5% of the sample. Patients with autoimmune disease history or receiving systemic immunosuppression were excluded from the trial. Peripheral blood for TCR sequencing was drawn from every dose cohort at baseline, at cycle 4 day 1 and at cycle 7 day 1. Samples were obtained from an open-label, multicenter, first-in-human phase I dose-escalation trial of ivuxolimab. The trial enrolled adults with locally advanced or metastatic head and neck squamous cell, hepatocellular, melanoma or renal cell carcinoma. Before TCR sequencing, CD4+ T cells and CD8+ T cells from peripheral blood were sorted into separate populations.

From cysteine to phenylalanine, the CDR3 is 16 amino acids long. CDR3 DNA only is kept here, 48 bases in frame from base 1. Trimming removed 5 bases from V and 1 base from J; the gene matches leave 5 bases unexplained. CDR1 and CDR2 are drawn from the germline V gene: ENHRY, SYGVKD. The sequence is built from TRBV10-3 and TRBJ2-1, with 10 junctional bases fitting TRBD2. Specimen: CD4+ or CD8+ T cells sorted from blood, collected in a trial of the OX40 agonist ivuxolimab. The receptor's source is an adult with an advanced solid tumor such as melanoma, head and neck, liver or kidney cancer. The DNA sequence is TGTGCCATCAGTTCCCTAGCGGGGGAATCCTACAATGAGCAGTTCTTC. It translates to CAISSLAGESYNEQFF.